This TCR beta chain came from a study of identical twins (dated by TCRdb to the mid-2010s). About the study as a whole: The study deep-sequenced TCR alpha and beta repertoires from monozygotic twins, unrelated adults of various ages and cord blood to test whether fetal clonotypes persist. To rule out contamination, the twin experiments were replicated at different times with different library preparation protocols. Study-wide conclusions, independent of this receptor: Because the same donors could not be followed over many years, conclusions were based on cross-sectional statistical analysis. In monozygotic twins, recombination models systematically underestimated out-of-frame TCR alpha sharing, but the models matched the sharing seen between unrelated individuals. Compared with coincidental sharing between unrelated individuals, out-of-frame TCR alpha sequences shared between twins showed an excess of sequences with low generation probability. A weaker excess of twin sharing was found in beta out-of-frame sequences because the signal-to-noise ratio was lowered by fewer shared sequences. Zero-insertion analyses could be partly confounded by invariant T cells such as MAIT and iNKT, though diverse VJ usage argued against such confounding for most clonotypes. Fewer insertions were carried by abundant cord blood beta clonotypes; a weaker similar trend was observed in young adult naive repertoires, while no such trend was observed in memory repertoires.

Every donor was a healthy Caucasian. Miltenyi CD45RO+ enrichment and human naive T-cell isolation kits were used to isolate memory (CD45RO+) and naive T cells from PBMC. Receptor amplification or capture employed 5' RACE. The instrument was an Illumina HiSeq 2000. A universal primer binding site was introduced by template switching, and a unique molecular identifier was present in the final cDNA, enabling accurate counting of TCR cDNA molecules. Specific primers in the conserved constant-segment region were used to synthesize first-strand cDNA for the TCR alpha and beta chains. To control for contamination, each cDNA library was double barcoded with a SMART-Mk sample barcode plus Illumina barcodes. TruSeq adapter sequences, together with Illumina sample barcodes, were added in two successive PCR steps. The Illumina HiSeq platform was used with custom primers to sequence TCR alpha and beta cDNA libraries. Per the source publication's procedure: MiGEC was used to process raw reads and extract unique molecular identifiers, and MiXCR was used to find CDR3 positions. For each individual, recombination models were inferred using an EM algorithm with the repgenHMM and IGoR tools. Shared clonotypes were analyzed with the tcR package in R, and sharing was normalized by the product of cloneset sizes. To study raw recombination without the effects of thymic and clonal selection, out-of-frame nonproductive sequences were analyzed. The public reads were reanalyzed by TCRdb: fastp trimming at Q25, MiXCR alignment, in-frame beta chains only. Each entry is one CDR3 protein sequence, shown with its most common DNA and genes. The V and J calls reflect TCRdb's pipeline rather than the authors' work. The sample table holds about 240,000 distinct CDR3 sequences, of which more than 9% were seen once. 9% to 10% of the sample rests with the top ten.

On this clonotype: Its binding antigen is unknown. Per-base quality was not reported, and no clone a single base away is much larger than it.

The CDR1 and CDR2 encoded by the germline V gene (reference sequence) are LNHDA and SQIVND. Including cysteine and phenylalanine, the CDR3 has 15 amino acids. The only DNA kept is the CDR3, 45 bases in frame from the first base. At the junction V is shortened by 4 bases and J by 8 bases; bases outside the gene matches: 4. The chain uses TRBV19 and TRBJ2-1, and TRBD2 matches 14 of the central bases. The sample comprised memory T cells sorted from blood. The intended sense of this specimen's cell subset or site label: CD45RO+ enriched T cells. This TCR was recovered from a man aged 45-60 years in good health. The base sequence is TGTGCCAGTAGTACTGGGACTAGCGGGAGCGATGAGCAGTTCTTC. Translated, this gives CASSTGTSGSDEQFF.